This TCR beta chain is drawn from a study of CD8 T cells in ankylosing spondylitis. Regarding the study as a whole: A TCR beta motif of 7 to 9 highly homologous variants seemed to mark ankylosing spondylitis blood.

Germline CDR1 reads SNHLY; CDR2 reads FYNNEI. CDR3 length: 13 amino acids. Trimming stripped 6 bases from V and 4 bases from J, with 12 bases between. A few counts support this clonotype. The antigen remains unidentified. MiXCR, run by TCRdb on the 5' RACE reads, gives a single entry per CDR3 protein. Of 300,000 to 400,000 distinct CDR3 sequences listed, 20% to 25% were seen once; the top ten hold about 16%. Sequencing was carried out using blood, either unsorted or a sorted T cell fraction (not recorded which). The receptor's source is a male donor with ankylosing spondylitis. V gene TRBV2 combines with J gene TRBJ1-1; D perhaps matches TRBD1 (5 bases). In DNA, the CDR3 is TGTGCCAGCAGATTTCTTGGGACCACTGAAGCTTTCTTT. This translates into CASRFLGTTEAFF.